One and the same sample provided the 18 T cell receptor beta chains below, sequenced in a study of blood T cell repertoires in COVID-19. Clones were sequenced by immunoSEQ multiplex PCR, and TCRdb holds only the in-frame ones, with some missing. The table includes about 97,000 clones, 80% to 90% detected once. The sample was peripheral blood. The source is a woman in her twenties or thirties with acute or convalescent COVID-19.

The rearrangement uses TRBV27 and TRBJ1-6; D is unclear. Trimming shortened V by 2 bases and J by 7 bases, and 9 bases separated the two germline ends. CDR3 length: 14 residues. From germline, CDR1 is MNHEY and CDR2 SMNVEV (reference sequence). The CDR3 sequence is CASSLRGWNSPLHF. CDR3 in DNA: TGTGCCAGCAGTTTACGGGGTTGGAATTCACCCCTCCACTTT.

This clone has just a few counts. The chain combines TRBV13 with TRBJ1-4; possible D gene TRBD1, 5 bases. The CDR3 is made up of 15 amino acids. Germline loops: CDR1 PRHDT, CDR2 FYEKMQ (reference sequence). V lost 5 bases and J lost 0, with 10 bases in between. The CDR3 region has the DNA TGTGCCAGCAGCCGCCGACAGACAACTAATGAAAAACTGTTTTTT. Its translation is CASSRRQTTNEKLFF.

This clone was detected a few times. The genes are TRBV6-5 and TRBJ2-7; D possibly corresponds to TRBD2 (5 bases). Between the trimmed V and J ends, which lost 2 bases and 1 base, there was a span of 9 bases. CDR3 length: 14 residues. CDR1 is MNHEY, CDR2 SVGAGI, per germline. CDR3 in amino acids: CASSYAPGSYEQYF. CDR3 coding DNA: TGTGCCAGCAGTTACGCTCCGGGATCCTACGAGCAGTACTTC.

The rearrangement uses TRBV5-1 and TRBJ2-2, with TRBD2 identical over 9 bases. The CDR3 runs 17 residues. V dropped 1 base and J dropped 3; count of bases not matched to a gene: 7. Germline V lookup: CDR1 SGHRS, CDR2 YFSETQ. The CDR3 sequence: CASSLRASGADTGELFF. DNA for the CDR3: TGCGCCAGCAGCTTGAGAGCTAGCGGGGCCGACACCGGGGAGCTGTTTTTT.

The V and J genes are TRBV27 and TRBJ2-3; TRBD2 aligns across 10 bases. The V gene end was trimmed by 6 bases and the J gene end by 3 bases; junction bases not matched to a gene: 6. Germline V gene lookup returns CDR1 MNHEY and CDR2 SMNVEV (reference sequence). CDR3 size: 15 residues. The CDR3, as DNA: TGTGCCAGCAGACAGAATAGCGGGGGGACAGATACGCAGTATTTT. Translating it yields CASRQNSGGTDTQYF.

This chain links TRBV7-3 with TRBJ2-1, with a tentative D call TRBD2 (6 bases). Trimming stripped 2 bases from V and 8 bases from J, with 16 bases between. Germline V gene lookup returns CDR1 SGHTA and CDR2 FQGTGA. This CDR3 is 15 amino acids long. The CDR3 DNA reads as TGTGCCAGCAGCTTACAGGCGGGGTTGGTGCATGAGCAGTTCTTC. It is translated as CASSLQAGLVHEQFF.

This clone occurred a few times. The genes are TRBV5-1 and TRBJ2-7; 12 bases line up with TRBD2. The CDR3 spans 15 residues. V shed 1 base and J 6 bases; nucleotides not matched to a gene: 5. The germline CDR1 and CDR2 sequences are SGHRS and YFSETQ. The CDR3 is CASSLTLAGGREQYF. CDR3 sequence (DNA): TGCGCCAGCAGCTTGACGCTAGCGGGGGGGCGCGAGCAGTACTTC.

V and J are TRBV28 and TRBJ2-1, with a weak D call TRBD2 (5 bases). Trimming took 3 bases from V and 2 from J, leaving 8 bases between them. CDR1 is MDHEN, CDR2 SYDVKM, per germline. The CDR3 loop spans 14 amino acids. This CDR3 is CASSFPSPYNEQFF. The CDR3 bases are TGTGCCAGCAGTTTCCCTAGCCCCTACAATGAGCAGTTCTTC.

A single count supports this clone. This chain uses TRBV5-6 with TRBJ1-5; D is ambiguous. The CDR3 totals 15 residues. Germline V gene data show CDR1 as SGHDT and CDR2 as YYEEEE. Deletions cut 2 bases from V and 0 bases from J, with 9 bases between. CDR3: CASSFISGSNQPQHF. The CDR3 DNA sequence: TGTGCCAGCAGCTTTATCTCGGGTAGCAATCAGCCCCAGCATTTT. Filled out from reference TRBV5-6 and TRBJ1-5, the complete variable domain reads DAGVTQSPTHLIKTRGQQVTLRCSPKSGHDTVSWYQQALGQGPQFIFQYYEEEERQRGNFPDRFSGHQFPNYSSELNVNALLLGDSALYLCASSFISGSNQPQHFGDGTRLSIL.

The chain combines TRBV30 with TRBJ1-1; D gene ambiguous. Trimming removed 3 bases at V and 1 base at J, with 9 bases between. This CDR3 region has 13 residues. From germline, CDR1 is GTSNPN and CDR2 SVGIG (reference sequence). The CDR3 reads CAWRAAGNTEAFF. DNA of the CDR3: TGTGCCTGGAGAGCTGCAGGGAACACTGAAGCTTTCTTT.

This chain uses TRBV2 with TRBJ2-1; TRBD1 matches 9 bases. Unmatched junction bases numbered 8, after V lost 8 bases and J lost 6 bases. This CDR3 region has 14 residues. Germline V gives CDR1 SNHLY, CDR2 FYNNEI. CDR3 sequence: CASVDRDRVNEQFF. The CDR3 DNA reads TGTGCCAGCGTTGACCGGGACAGGGTCAATGAGCAGTTCTTC.

CDR3: CASSEIGVEAQHF. DNA for the CDR3: TGTGCCAGCAGTGAAATTGGCGTGGAGGCCCAGCATTTT. The gene calls are TRBV2 and TRBJ1-5; D remains ambiguous. In germline, CDR1 is SNHLY, CDR2 FYNNEI. This CDR3 is 13 amino acids long. With 2 bases removed from V and 11 bases from J, the gap between germline ends came to 13 bases.

The J gene is TRBJ1-5, the V gene TRBV19, with D perhaps TRBD1 (5 bases). Per germline, CDR1 LNHDA and CDR2 SQIVND (reference sequence). The CDR3 length is 17 residues. V lost 1 base to trimming and J lost 0 bases, with 13 bases between them. The CDR3 coding sequence is TGTGCCAGTAGTATAGTTGTCGGGGGTTATAGCAATCAGCCCCAGCATTTT. Protein sequence: CASSIVVGGYSNQPQHF.

The chain uses TRBV6-6 and TRBJ1-6, with D possibly TRBD1 on 5 matching bases. The CDR3 sequence is 13 residues long. V shed 8 bases and J shed 8 bases, with 13 bases lying between them. Germline assignment: CDR1 MNHNY and CDR2 SVGAGI (reference sequence). The DNA of the CDR3 is TGTGCCAGCGCCGGGGGAGTTGATTCACCCCTCCACTTT. Its translation: CASAGGVDSPLHF.

This chain's CDR3 is CASSPRQENSPLHF. In nucleotides, the CDR3 is TGTGCCAGCAGTCCGCGACAGGAGAATTCACCCCTCCACTTT. The J gene is TRBJ1-6, the V gene TRBV27, with a weak D call TRBD1 (6 bases). V was pared by 5 bases and J by 7 bases, with 12 bases between. The CDR3 is 14 residues long. Germline V gives CDR1 MNHEY, CDR2 SMNVEV (reference sequence).

This chain uses TRBV28 with TRBJ1-5; D might be TRBD1 (5 bases). CDR3 length: 14 residues. The V and J ends lost 2 bases and 3 bases respectively, with 8 bases between them. Germline V lookup: CDR1 MDHEN, CDR2 SYDVKM. The CDR3 coding sequence is TGTGCCAGCAGTTTAGGAGGGACCAATCAGCCCCAGCATTTT. Its translation is CASSLGGTNQPQHF.

The chain recombines TRBV7-2 with TRBJ2-5; D is uncertain. The germline V and J ends were trimmed by 5 bases and 1 base, with 14 bases remaining between them. Germline CDR1 reads SGHTA; CDR2 reads FQGNSA. The CDR3 is 15 amino acids. CDR3 sequence reads: CASSPWPGGQETQYF. DNA for the CDR3: TGTGCCAGCAGCCCGTGGCCTGGCGGCCAAGAGACCCAGTACTTC.

The chain employs TRBV28 and TRBJ1-5, with TRBD1 matching 9 bases. The germline gives CDR1 MDHEN, CDR2 SYDVKM. V gave up 6 bases and J gave up 6 bases; unmatched junction bases: 6. The CDR3 covers 14 residues. The DNA for the CDR3 is TGTGCCAGCAGCCCGAACAGGGGGCCTCAGCCCCAGCATTTT. Translating gives CASSPNRGPQPQHF.